This TCR beta chain was recorded in a study of OX40 agonist ivuxolimab in advanced cancers. Study details: Patients received the agonistic anti-OX40 (CD134) antibody ivuxolimab. Every 2 weeks, ivuxolimab was infused into the patients intravenously at between 0.01 and 10 mg/kg. Findings of the study overall: CD4+ and CD8+ blood T cells expanded clonally by week 6 at 0.1 to 3.0 mg/kg.

Points on this clone: The antigen remains undetermined.

Data came from immunoSEQ multiplex PCR; TCRdb stores just in-frame clones and leaves some out. The sample contains some 54,000 clones, over 60% of which appear only once. The timepoints at which blood was sampled were baseline, cycle 4 day 1, and cycle 7 day 1. The junction had 15 bases not matched to a gene; V was cut back by 9 bases and J by 4 bases. Looked up from germline, CDR1 is LNHDA and CDR2 is SQIVND (reference sequence). CDR3 length: 17 residues. This receptor was obtained from an adult with an advanced solid tumor such as melanoma, head and neck, liver or kidney cancer. The sequencing here drew on CD4+ or CD8+ T cells sorted from blood, taken in a trial of the OX40 agonist ivuxolimab. The chain recombines TRBV19 with TRBJ1-4; 9 bases are a match to TRBD1. DNA of the CDR3: TGTGCCAGATCCCTCCGGGACAGGGCGGCTATTAATGAAAAACTGTTTTTT. This sequence encodes CARSLRDRAAINEKLFF. Filled out from reference TRBV19 and TRBJ1-4, the complete variable domain reads DGGITQSPKYLFRKEGQNVTLSCEQNLNHDAMYWYRQDPGQGLRLIYYSQIVNDFQKGDIAEGYSVSREKKESFPLTVTSAQKNPTAFYLCARSLRDRAAINEKLFFGSGTQLSVL.